These 25 T cell receptor beta chains were all obtained from the same sample, sequenced in a study of STAT3 mutations in large granular lymphocyte leukemia. Whole-study results and caveats: In T-cell large granular lymphocyte leukemia, about half of patients showed multiple immunodominant subclonotypes.

The assay was immunoSEQ multiplex PCR, and TCRdb's table has in-frame clones only and misses some. The sample lists 17,000 or so clones, 84% occurring once. Their antigens remain unidentified. Specimen: peripheral blood mononuclear cells. The receptors shown here come from a man in his fifties or sixties with T-cell large granular lymphocyte leukemia. Some clones in this sample may be carry-over from other donors' samples.

The chain employs TRBV7-2 and TRBJ2-3; TRBD2 aligns across 8 bases. V lost 5 bases to trimming and J lost 5 bases; unmatched junction nucleotides: 0. The germline V gene has CDR1 SGHTA and CDR2 FQGNSA. The CDR3 is 12 residues long. The CDR3 is CASSRGGDTQYF. The CDR3 DNA follows: TGTGCCAGCAGCCGGGGGGGAGATACGCAGTATTTT.

This chain links TRBV12-5 with TRBJ2-3; D is tentatively TRBD1 or TRBD2 (7 bases each). Germline V gene data show CDR1 as LGHNT and CDR2 as FRNRAP. V lost 1 base and J lost 0, with 11 bases in between. There are 16 residues in the CDR3. CDR3 in DNA: TGTGCTAGTGGTTTGGGCAGGGGGGGGAGCACAGATACGCAGTATTTT. It is translated as CASGLGRGGSTDTQYF.

The chain combines TRBV30 with TRBJ1-3; the D is unclear. Trimming shortened V by 4 bases and J by 4 bases, and 8 bases separated the two germline ends. The CDR3 contains 12 residues. Germline V gene lookup returns CDR1 GTSNPN and CDR2 SVGIG (reference sequence). Here the CDR3 reads CAWTKWGNTIYF. The CDR3 bases are TGTGCCTGGACTAAATGGGGAAACACCATATATTTT.

The chain couples TRBV4-3 to TRBJ2-3; 10 positions agree with TRBD1. V lost 3 bases, J lost 9 bases, and 3 bases stayed unmatched. Germline V lookup: CDR1 LGHNA, CDR2 YSLEER. This CDR3 contains 13 residues. The CDR3 sequence: CASSQPGQGTQYF. CDR3 coding DNA: TGCGCCAGCAGCCAGCCGGGACAGGGGACGCAGTATTTT.

The V and J genes are TRBV9 and TRBJ1-6; D is uncertain. V lost 4 bases to trimming and J lost 7 bases, with 15 bases between them. This CDR3 comprises 15 residues. CDR1 is SGDLS, CDR2 YYNGEE, per germline. CDR3 nucleotides: TGTGCCAGCAGCCCCCGGGTGGGATACAATTCACCCCTCCACTTT. Protein sequence: CASSPRVGYNSPLHF.

V is TRBV6-1 and J is TRBJ2-7; D is perhaps TRBD1 (5 bases). V was pared by 11 bases and J by 3 bases, with 17 bases between. Germline V gene data show CDR1 as MNHNS and CDR2 as SASEGT. The CDR3 is 13 residues long. CDR3 nucleotides: TGTGCCTCCCAGGGTTTGAGAAACTACGAGCAGTACTTC. Its protein product is CASQGLRNYEQYF.

The gene calls are TRBV19 and TRBJ1-2, with TRBD1 as a possible D gene (5 bases). V was trimmed by 3 bases and J by 6 bases, leaving 11 bases between them. Germline V gene lookup returns CDR1 LNHDA and CDR2 SQIVND (reference sequence). The CDR3 consists of 13 residues. In DNA form, the CDR3 reads TGTGCCAGTAGTATTACCGGGACGAATGGCTACACCTTC. The encoded protein is CASSITGTNGYTF. Combining the CDR3 with reference TRBV19 and TRBJ1-2 gives the whole variable domain DGGITQSPKYLFRKEGQNVTLSCEQNLNHDAMYWYRQDPGQGLRLIYYSQIVNDFQKGDIAEGYSVSREKKESFPLTVTSAQKNPTAFYLCASSITGTNGYTFGSGTRLTVV.

This clone turned up a few times. This rearrangement joins TRBV27 to TRBJ2-3, with 7 bases identical to TRBD1. CDR1 is MNHEY, CDR2 SMNVEV, per germline (reference sequence). The CDR3 is 16 residues long. With 5 bases clipped from V and 2 bases from J, the junction kept 10 bases outside the gene matches. DNA for the CDR3: TGTGCCAGCAGTCCGGGACAGTCTCCCCTCACAGATACGCAGTATTTT. As protein: CASSPGQSPLTDTQYF.

The sample holds one count of this clone. The genes are TRBV27 and TRBJ1-1, with TRBD1 as a possible D gene (5 bases). With 5 bases removed from V and 0 bases from J, the gap between germline ends came to 16 bases. The V gene's germline CDR1 is MNHEY and CDR2 SMNVEV (reference sequence). CDR3 length: 16 amino acids. CDR3 coding DNA: TGTGCCAGCAGTCCTCAGGGAGGCCGACTGAACACTGAAGCTTTCTTT. Translating it yields CASSPQGGRLNTEAFF.

The rearrangement uses TRBV29-1 and TRBJ2-1; TRBD2 agrees at 7 bases. After removal of 7 bases from V and 6 bases from J, the junction contained 21 bases not matched to a gene. Germline CDR1 reads SQVTM; CDR2 reads ANQGSEA. The CDR3 length is 17 residues. CDR3 bases: TGCAGCGCCCGAAGAGGACTAGTTGGGGTGGATGGCAATGAGCAGTTCTTC. Encoded protein: CSARRGLVGVDGNEQFF.

The rearrangement uses TRBV30 and TRBJ2-7, with D possibly called TRBD1 or TRBD2 (6 bases each). From germline, CDR1 is GTSNPN and CDR2 SVGIG (reference sequence). V was clipped by 2 bases and J by 7 bases, with 21 bases between them. The CDR3 sequence is 15 residues long. The DNA for the CDR3 is TGTGCCTGGAGTCCCCAGCCGGGGGAAAGGGGGGAGCAGTACTTC. Its translation: CAWSPQPGERGEQYF.

The rearrangement links TRBV7-9 to TRBJ2-3, with D unresolved. Germline CDR1 is SEHNR and CDR2 is FQNEAQ (reference sequence). Trimming left V 7 bases short and J 2 bases short, with 10 bases between. This CDR3 has 13 residues. The CDR3, as DNA: TGTGCCAGCATGTCTGGATACACAGATACGCAGTATTTT. Encoded protein: CASMSGYTDTQYF.

This clone rates as medium-sized. V gene TRBV11-3 combines with J gene TRBJ2-3, with D perhaps TRBD2 (6 bases). CDR3 size: 15 residues. Trimming took 5 bases from V and 0 from J, leaving 12 bases between them. The germline CDR1 and CDR2 sequences are SGHNT and YENEEA. CDR3: CASSLREASTDTQYF. CDR3 DNA: TGTGCCAGCAGCCTAAGGGAGGCTAGCACAGATACGCAGTATTTT.

V usage is TRBV7-9 and J usage is TRBJ2-5; tentatively, D is TRBD2 (5 bases). Germline lookup yields CDR1 SEHNR and CDR2 FQNEAQ (reference sequence). The V end lost 5 bases, the J end lost 1 base, and 14 bases lay between the germline ends. The CDR3 runs to 15 residues. CDR3 protein: CASSPGDGSQETQYF. DNA of the CDR3: TGTGCCAGCAGCCCCGGGGATGGGAGCCAAGAGACCCAGTACTTC. The complete variable domain, with remaining parts taken from reference TRBV7-9 and TRBJ2-5, reads DTGVSQNPRHKITKRGQNVTFRCDPISEHNRLYWYRQTLGQGPEFLTYFQNEAQLEKSRLLSDRFSAERPKGSFSTLEIQRTEQGDSAMYLCASSPGDGSQETQYFGPGTRLLVL.

This sequence joins TRBV18 and TRBJ2-1; either TRBD1 or TRBD2 may fit D (5 bases each). The V and J ends lost 1 base and 5 bases respectively, with 12 bases between them. The germline V gene has CDR1 KGHSH and CDR2 LQKENI. CDR3 length: 15 residues. The CDR3 is CASSPQWGTDNEQFF. The CDR3 DNA reads as TGTGCCAGCTCACCACAGTGGGGGACCGACAATGAGCAGTTCTTC. Combining the CDR3 with reference TRBV18 and TRBJ2-1 gives the whole variable domain NAGVMQNPRHLVRRRGQEARLRCSPMKGHSHVYWYRQLPEEGLKFMVYLQKENIIDESGMPKERFSAEFPKEGPSILRIQQVVRGDSAAYFCASSPQWGTDNEQFFGPGTRLTVL.

The rearrangement links TRBV5-5 to TRBJ2-5; D possibly corresponds to TRBD2 (5 bases). Germline assignment: CDR1 SGHKS and CDR2 YYEKEE (reference sequence). This CDR3 has 14 residues. V lost 2 bases and J lost 5, with 13 bases in between. CDR3 coding DNA: TGTGCCAGCAGCTTTTGGAGGCCTGGGGAGACCCAGTACTTC. This translates into CASSFWRPGETQYF.

The chain uses TRBV4-2 and TRBJ2-7, with D possibly matching TRBD2 (5 bases). The CDR3 runs 12 residues. The V end was cut by 5 bases, the J end by 6 bases, with 11 bases between. Germline CDR1 is LGHNA and CDR2 is YNFKEQ. The CDR3 nucleotides are TGTGCCAGCAGCTGGATAGCGAGCGAGCAGTACTTC. It is translated as CASSWIASEQYF.

The V gene is TRBV5-1, the J gene TRBJ2-7, with D maybe TRBD2 (7 bases). This CDR3 has 14 amino acids. Trimming removed 4 bases at V and 2 bases at J, with 13 bases between. Germline CDR1 reads SGHRS; CDR2 reads YFSETQ. CDR3 nucleotide sequence: TGCGCCAGCAGCCAGGCGGGGGCCACCTACGAGCAGTACTTC. Translation gives CASSQAGATYEQYF. The full variable domain, rest sourced from reference TRBV5-1 and TRBJ2-7, is KAGVTQTPRYLIKTRGQQVTLSCSPISGHRSVSWYQQTPGQGLQFLFEYFSETQRNKGNFPGRFSGRQFSNSRSEMNVSTLELGDSALYLCASSQAGATYEQYFGPGTRLTVT.

This sequence joins TRBV6-1 and TRBJ2-5; TRBD1 might be the D (5 bases). Trimming cost V 1 base and J 7 bases, with 13 bases left between them. Per germline, CDR1 MNHNS and CDR2 SASEGT. This CDR3 spans 14 amino acids. The DNA of the CDR3 is TGTGCCAGCAGTGAAGGGCAGGGTTCGGGGACCCAGTACTTC. Residues: CASSEGQGSGTQYF.

The rearrangement uses TRBV6-5 and TRBJ1-2, with a tentative D call TRBD1 (6 bases). Germline V CDR1 and CDR2: MNHEY, SVGAGI. CDR3 length: 14 residues. Trimming removed 6 bases at V and 6 bases at J, with 17 bases between. The CDR3 loop reads CASSRGRLGNGYTF. Here the CDR3 DNA reads TGTGCCAGCAGCCGGGGGCGGCTTGGAAATGGCTACACCTTC.

As DNA, the CDR3 is TGTGCCAGCTCACCGAACCAGGGACAAATCAACACTGAAGCTTTCTTT. Translated, it gives CASSPNQGQINTEAFF. The rearrangement joins TRBV18 to TRBJ1-1; the D gene is possibly TRBD1 (6 bases). Trimming cost V 3 bases and J 2 bases, with 16 bases left between them. Germline loops: CDR1 KGHSH, CDR2 LQKENI. This CDR3 has 16 amino acids.

The chain carries TRBV2 and TRBJ2-4; D is perhaps TRBD1 (6 bases). The germline V and J ends were trimmed by 8 bases and 8 bases, with 13 bases remaining between them. Germline V lookup: CDR1 SNHLY, CDR2 FYNNEI. This CDR3 is built from 12 residues. The CDR3 bases are TGTGCCAGCGGGGGCCTGGGGGACATTCAGTACTTC. The encoded protein is CASGGLGDIQYF.

The chain joins TRBV10-3 to TRBJ2-7, with TRBD2 matching 13 bases. This CDR3 region has 13 residues. Looked up from germline, CDR1 is ENHRY and CDR2 is SYGVKD. V dropped 9 bases and J dropped 6; count of bases not matched to a gene: 5. The CDR3 DNA reads as TGTGCCATAGGACTAGCGGGAGTTTCCGAGCAGTACTTC. The encoded protein is CAIGLAGVSEQYF.

The chain carries TRBV5-6 and TRBJ1-5; possible D gene TRBD1, 5 bases. The CDR3 is made up of 13 amino acids. Germline V gene sequence: CDR1 SGHDT, CDR2 YYEEEE. Trimming left V 4 bases short and J 8 bases short, with 13 bases between. CDR3 DNA sequence: TGTGCCAGCAGCAATTGGGGGGTCGAGCCCCAGCATTTT. Its translation: CASSNWGVEPQHF. The full variable domain, completed using reference TRBV5-6 and TRBJ1-5, is DAGVTQSPTHLIKTRGQQVTLRCSPKSGHDTVSWYQQALGQGPQFIFQYYEEEERQRGNFPDRFSGHQFPNYSSELNVNALLLGDSALYLCASSNWGVEPQHFGDGTRLSIL.

The chain uses TRBV4-3 and TRBJ1-4; no clear D gene. This CDR3 has 15 amino acids. Germline lookup yields CDR1 LGHNA and CDR2 YSLEER. Trimming took 1 base from V and 0 from J, leaving 6 bases between them. CDR3 bases: TGCGCCAGCAGCCAAGTAGGTGCAACTAATGAAAAACTGTTTTTT. This translates into CASSQVGATNEKLFF.